A selection of T cell receptor beta chains follows, all from one sample in a study of high-grade serous ovarian cancer treatment subgroups. Assay: immunoSEQ multiplex PCR; the TCRdb copy retains only in-frame clones and omits some. The sample carries more than 8,000 clones, 76% recorded once. The specimen sequenced was tumor tissue. Source of these receptors: a human donor with high-grade serous ovarian cancer. The CDR3 runs from the conserved cysteine through the conserved F or W. Each record gives: clone size, D gene, J gene, V gene, CDR3 protein, CDR3 DNA. A D gene is named only where the DNA matches it firmly. The size field is filled for only some rows; it gives once, few, many or a size class.

abundance: -
d_gene: TRBD2
j_gene: TRBJ2-3
v_gene: TRBV27
CDR3aa: CASSFRGGETDTQYF
CDR3nt: TGTGCCAGCAGTTTCCGGGGAGGGGAAACAGATACGCAGTATTTT

abundance: -
d_gene: -
j_gene: TRBJ1-3
v_gene: TRBV4-1
CDR3aa: CASSQDDRISGNTIYF
CDR3nt: TGCGCCAGCAGCCAAGATGACAGGATCTCTGGAAACACCATATATTTT

abundance: -
d_gene: -
j_gene: TRBJ2-1
v_gene: TRBV14
CDR3aa: CASSHTRLNRAEQFF
CDR3nt: TGTGCCAGCAGCCACACTAGGCTAAACAGAGCTGAGCAGTTCTTC

abundance: -
d_gene: -
j_gene: TRBJ1-3
v_gene: TRBV5-1
CDR3aa: CASSLDGSSGNTIYF
CDR3nt: TGCGCCAGCAGCTTGGACGGCAGCTCTGGAAACACCATATATTTT

abundance: once
d_gene: -
j_gene: TRBJ2-5
v_gene: TRBV15
CDR3aa: CATSRDPKETQYF
CDR3nt: TGTGCCACCAGCAGAGATCCAAAAGAGACCCAGTACTTC

abundance: -
d_gene: TRBD1
j_gene: TRBJ2-5
v_gene: TRBV15
CDR3aa: CATDTGTGGGETQYF
CDR3nt: TGTGCCACTGATACCGGGACAGGGGGCGGAGAGACCCAGTACTTC

abundance: -
d_gene: -
j_gene: TRBJ1-2
v_gene: TRBV6-5
CDR3aa: CASSYSGDGYTF
CDR3nt: TGTGCCAGCAGTTACTCAGGGGATGGCTACACCTTC

abundance: -
d_gene: -
j_gene: TRBJ2-5
v_gene: TRBV5-6
CDR3aa: CASSLGGLDSLGAQYF
CDR3nt: TGTGCCAGCAGCCTGGGGGGCTTAGACAGCCTGGGGGCCCAGTACTTC

abundance: -
d_gene: -
j_gene: TRBJ2-3
v_gene: TRBV5-6
CDR3aa: CASSFGAAYDTDTQYF
CDR3nt: TGTGCCAGCAGCTTCGGAGCGGCATACGACACAGATACGCAGTATTTT

abundance: -
d_gene: TRBD1
j_gene: TRBJ1-6
v_gene: TRBV9
CDR3aa: CASSRIGTGPNSPLHF
CDR3nt: TGTGCCAGCAGCCGGATCGGGACAGGCCCTAATTCACCCCTCCACTTT

abundance: once
d_gene: -
j_gene: TRBJ1-5
v_gene: TRBV19
CDR3aa: CASSIRGGRGQPQHF
CDR3nt: TGTGCCAGTAGTATACGGGGGGGTCGCGGCCAGCCCCAGCATTTT

abundance: -
d_gene: TRBD2
j_gene: TRBJ2-1
v_gene: TRBV18
CDR3aa: CASSTGGLSNEQFF
CDR3nt: TGTGCCAGCTCGACGGGGGGGCTATCGAATGAGCAGTTCTTC

abundance: once
d_gene: -
j_gene: TRBJ2-3
v_gene: TRBV7-2
CDR3aa: CASRLVGRDTQYF
CDR3nt: TGTGCCAGCAGGCTAGTGGGGCGGGATACGCAGTATTTT

abundance: -
d_gene: -
j_gene: TRBJ2-7
v_gene: TRBV10-3
CDR3aa: CANADASYEQYF
CDR3nt: TGTGCCAACGCTGACGCCTCCTACGAGCAGTACTTC

abundance: -
d_gene: -
j_gene: TRBJ1-6
v_gene: TRBV28
CDR3aa: CASTNSYNSPLHF
CDR3nt: TGTGCCAGCACCAACTCCTATAATTCACCCCTCCACTTT

abundance: -
d_gene: -
j_gene: TRBJ1-1
v_gene: TRBV6-1
CDR3aa: CASSLELNTEAFF
CDR3nt: TGTGCCAGCAGTTTGGAATTGAACACTGAAGCTTTCTTT

abundance: -
d_gene: -
j_gene: TRBJ1-2
v_gene: TRBV19
CDR3aa: CASSIGQFLGYTF
CDR3nt: TGTGCCAGTAGTATAGGACAGTTCCTTGGCTACACCTTC

abundance: -
d_gene: TRBD1
j_gene: TRBJ1-1
v_gene: TRBV7-2
CDR3aa: CASRIQLGTGNTEAFF
CDR3nt: TGTGCCAGCAGGATTCAGTTGGGGACAGGGAACACTGAAGCTTTCTTT

abundance: -
d_gene: TRBD1
j_gene: TRBJ1-1
v_gene: TRBV7-2
CDR3aa: CASSLVAGGLNTEAFF
CDR3nt: TGTGCCAGCAGCTTAGTCGCAGGGGGCCTGAACACTGAAGCTTTCTTT

abundance: -
d_gene: -
j_gene: TRBJ2-6
v_gene: TRBV7-6
CDR3aa: CASSLAIGSGANVLTF
CDR3nt: TGTGCCAGCAGCTTAGCGATCGGCTCTGGGGCCAACGTCCTGACTTTC

abundance: -
d_gene: -
j_gene: TRBJ1-1
v_gene: TRBV18
CDR3aa: CASSPPPLGTEAFF
CDR3nt: TGTGCCAGCTCACCACCCCCCTTAGGGACTGAAGCTTTCTTT

abundance: -
d_gene: -
j_gene: TRBJ2-5
v_gene: TRBV29-1
CDR3aa: CSVTVVGSKTQYF
CDR3nt: TGCAGCGTTACGGTCGTCGGGTCGAAGACCCAGTACTTC

abundance: few
d_gene: -
j_gene: TRBJ1-1
v_gene: TRBV30
CDR3aa: CACERNTEAFF
CDR3nt: TGTGCCTGCGAAAGGAACACTGAAGCTTTCTTT

abundance: few
d_gene: TRBD1
j_gene: TRBJ1-1
v_gene: TRBV10-3
CDR3aa: CAIAKWDRDAEAFF
CDR3nt: TGTGCCATCGCAAAATGGGACAGGGATGCTGAAGCTTTCTTT

abundance: -
d_gene: -
j_gene: TRBJ2-1
v_gene: TRBV11-2
CDR3aa: CASSFGLRNEQFF
CDR3nt: TGTGCCAGCAGCTTCGGCCTTCGTAATGAGCAGTTCTTC

abundance: -
d_gene: TRBD2
j_gene: TRBJ2-3
v_gene: TRBV29-1
CDR3aa: CSVDPSGGTDTQYF
CDR3nt: TGCAGCGTTGATCCTAGCGGGGGCACAGATACGCAGTATTTT

abundance: -
d_gene: TRBD1
j_gene: TRBJ2-1
v_gene: TRBV7-2
CDR3aa: CASSLDRGYYNEQFF
CDR3nt: TGTGCCAGCAGCTTAGACAGGGGTTACTACAATGAGCAGTTCTTC

abundance: few
d_gene: TRBD1
j_gene: TRBJ2-5
v_gene: TRBV27
CDR3aa: CASSNDRDETQYF
CDR3nt: TGTGCCAGCAGTAACGACAGGGACGAGACCCAGTACTTC

abundance: -
d_gene: -
j_gene: TRBJ2-7
v_gene: TRBV12-5
CDR3aa: CASGPHSGVFEQYF
CDR3nt: TGTGCTAGTGGTCCGCATTCAGGGGTCTTCGAGCAGTACTTC

abundance: few
d_gene: TRBD2
j_gene: TRBJ2-7
v_gene: TRBV5-1
CDR3aa: CASSPQPGLAADEQYF
CDR3nt: TGCGCCAGCAGCCCCCAACCGGGCCTAGCGGCCGACGAGCAGTACTTC

abundance: once
d_gene: -
j_gene: TRBJ1-4
v_gene: TRBV29-1
CDR3aa: CSAAGGLGELFF
CDR3nt: TGCAGCGCCGCGGGAGGGCTTGGGGAACTGTTTTTT

abundance: -
d_gene: -
j_gene: TRBJ1-4
v_gene: TRBV4-1
CDR3aa: CASSLAGDPSNEKLFF
CDR3nt: TGCGCCAGCAGCCTCGCGGGGGACCCCAGCAATGAAAAACTGTTTTTT

abundance: few
d_gene: TRBD1
j_gene: TRBJ1-4
v_gene: TRBV19
CDR3aa: CASSIQDPGTGYEKLFF
CDR3nt: TGTGCCAGTAGTATACAAGACCCCGGGACAGGTTATGAAAAACTGTTTTTT

abundance: -
d_gene: -
j_gene: TRBJ2-7
v_gene: TRBV7-8
CDR3aa: CASSSNREPYEQYF
CDR3nt: TGTGCCAGCAGCTCGAACAGGGAACCCTACGAGCAGTACTTC

abundance: -
d_gene: -
j_gene: TRBJ1-1
v_gene: TRBV5-1
CDR3aa: CASSLAVRAEAFF
CDR3nt: TGCGCCAGCAGCTTGGCCGTGAGGGCTGAAGCTTTCTTT

abundance: -
d_gene: -
j_gene: TRBJ2-5
v_gene: TRBV27
CDR3aa: CASSFGPTQYF
CDR3nt: TGTGCCAGCAGTTTCGGGCCCACGCAGTACTTC

abundance: -
d_gene: TRBD1
j_gene: TRBJ2-1
v_gene: TRBV5-5
CDR3aa: CASNHRGQGAYNEQFF
CDR3nt: TGTGCCAGCAACCACCGAGGACAGGGGGCCTACAATGAGCAGTTCTTC

abundance: once
d_gene: -
j_gene: TRBJ2-7
v_gene: TRBV7-9
CDR3aa: CASSDPRGEQYF
CDR3nt: TGTGCCAGCAGCGACCCTCGTGGGGAGCAGTACTTC

abundance: -
d_gene: -
j_gene: TRBJ2-7
v_gene: TRBV5-5
CDR3aa: CASSLVSTREQYF
CDR3nt: TGTGCCAGCAGCTTGGTTAGCACGCGCGAGCAGTACTTC

abundance: -
d_gene: -
j_gene: TRBJ1-5
v_gene: TRBV6-6
CDR3aa: CASSTGTYSNQPQHF
CDR3nt: TGTGCCAGCAGTACCGGGACATATAGCAATCAGCCCCAGCATTTT

abundance: -
d_gene: TRBD1
j_gene: TRBJ1-2
v_gene: TRBV5-5
CDR3aa: CASSWDSYGYTF
CDR3nt: TGTGCCAGCAGCTGGGACAGCTATGGCTACACCTTC

abundance: -
d_gene: TRBD2
j_gene: TRBJ2-7
v_gene: TRBV5-1
CDR3aa: CASSWKLAGAYEQYF
CDR3nt: TGCGCCAGCAGCTGGAAACTAGCGGGGGCCTACGAGCAGTACTTC

abundance: -
d_gene: TRBD2
j_gene: TRBJ2-5
v_gene: TRBV13
CDR3aa: CASSRTSGGAETQYF
CDR3nt: TGTGCCAGCAGCCGAACTAGCGGGGGGGCAGAGACCCAGTACTTC

abundance: -
d_gene: TRBD2
j_gene: TRBJ2-1
v_gene: TRBV5-1
CDR3aa: CASSPSPGGGAHNEQFF
CDR3nt: TGCGCCAGCAGCCCCAGCCCTGGCGGGGGGGCCCACAATGAGCAGTTCTTC

abundance: -
d_gene: -
j_gene: TRBJ2-3
v_gene: TRBV9
CDR3aa: CASSVGWGGTDTQYF
CDR3nt: TGTGCCAGCAGCGTTGGGTGGGGGGGCACAGATACGCAGTATTTT